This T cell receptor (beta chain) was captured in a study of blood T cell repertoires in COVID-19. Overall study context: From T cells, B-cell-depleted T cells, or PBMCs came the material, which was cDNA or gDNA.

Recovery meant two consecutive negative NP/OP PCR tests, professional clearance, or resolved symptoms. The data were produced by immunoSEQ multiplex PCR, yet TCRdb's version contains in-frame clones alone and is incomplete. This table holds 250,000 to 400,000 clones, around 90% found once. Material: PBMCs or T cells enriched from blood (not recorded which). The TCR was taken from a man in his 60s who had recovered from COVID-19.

CDR3 sequence: CASSYVDRGYQPQHF. The CDR3 DNA is TGTGCCAGCAGTTACGTAGACAGGGGTTATCAGCCCCAGCATTTT. The chain links TRBV28 to TRBJ1-5, with TRBD1 matching over 8 bases. The CDR3 has 15 residues. The germline CDR1 and CDR2 sequences are MDHEN and SYDVKM. The V and J ends lost 4 bases and 5 bases, in that order; junction bases with no gene match: 7.